These 7 T cell receptor beta chains were sequenced from one sample in a study of cytomegalovirus exposure and HLA in healthy donors. Assay used: immunoSEQ multiplex PCR; TCRdb lists only in-frame clones, some missing. This table holds under 65,000 clones, 90% to 95% found once. Sequencing was carried out using PBMCs. Receptors originate from a woman between 18 and 29 years old in good health and CMV-seropositive.

The CDR3 sequence is CASRHATGTGGQRNYGYTF. CDR3 nucleotide sequence: TGCGCCAGCAGGCACGCAACCGGGACAGGGGGCCAACGTAACTATGGCTACACCTTC. The chain has TRBV5-1 and TRBJ1-2; the match to TRBD1 covers 12 bases. CDR1 is SGHRS, CDR2 YFSETQ, per germline. The CDR3 runs to 19 residues. J lost 1 base, V lost 5 bases, and 15 bases had no gene match.

The chain has TRBV5-1 and TRBJ1-2; no clear D. This CDR3 spans 15 amino acids. With 0 bases removed from V and 4 bases from J, the gap between germline ends came to 13 bases. CDR1 and CDR2 (germline): SGHRS, YFSETQ. The CDR3 sequence is CASSLGDRGIYGYTF. CDR3 DNA: TGCGCCAGCAGCTTGGGGGATCGGGGTATCTATGGCTACACCTTC. Drawing the rest from reference TRBV5-1 and TRBJ1-2, the complete variable domain is KAGVTQTPRYLIKTRGQQVTLSCSPISGHRSVSWYQQTPGQGLQFLFEYFSETQRNKGNFPGRFSGRQFSNSRSEMNVSTLELGDSALYLCASSLGDRGIYGYTFGSGTRLTVV.

This clone was seen a single time. The rearrangement joins TRBV21-1 to TRBJ2-5; the D call in the table, TRBD1, was not verified against the DNA. TRBV21-1 is described as a pseudogene. There are 13 residues in the CDR3. CDR3 region: CASIGWAQETQYF. The CDR3 bases are TGTGCCAGCATCGGATGGGCACAAGAGACCCAGTACTTC.

The chain carries TRBV4-1 and TRBJ2-3, with D perhaps matching TRBD1 (6 bases). The germline V gene has CDR1 MGHRA and CDR2 YSYEKL. The CDR3 has 15 residues. The V end was cut by 3 bases, the J end by 2 bases, with 12 bases between. As DNA, the CDR3 is TGCGCCAGCAGCCAGAGATGGGGGCCCACAGATACGCAGTATTTT. Amino acid sequence: CASSQRWGPTDTQYF.

The chain combines TRBV7-2 with TRBJ1-1, with 7 bases fitting TRBD1. CDR1 is SGHTA, CDR2 FQGNSA, per germline. CDR3 length: 17 residues. With V trimmed by 5 bases and J by 7 bases, 19 bases remained unmatched. The CDR3 DNA is TGTGCCAGCAGCCCACCGCTACTGGCAGGGGGGACATATGAAGCTTTCTTT. Protein sequence: CASSPPLLAGGTYEAFF.

This clone was picked up one time. The CDR3: CASSLRVRGAGGPYEQYF. In DNA, the CDR3 is TGTGCCAGCAGCTTAAGAGTAAGGGGGGCGGGAGGGCCGTACGAGCAGTACTTC. The genes are TRBV7-8 and TRBJ2-7, with 9 bases matching TRBD2. V lost 2 bases to trimming and J lost 4 bases; unmatched junction nucleotides: 15. This CDR3 region has 18 residues. The germline gives CDR1 SGHVS, CDR2 FQNEAQ.

The V and J genes are TRBV28 and TRBJ2-1; TRBD2 matches at 10 bases. CDR1 and CDR2 from the germline V gene are MDHEN and SYDVKM. The length of the CDR3 is 15 residues. The V segment lost 6 bases and the J segment 7 bases; nucleotides outside the gene matches: 9. The CDR3 loop is CASSLAGGHHNEQFF. CDR3 nucleotide sequence: TGTGCCAGCAGCTTAGCGGGGGGACACCATAATGAGCAGTTCTTC.